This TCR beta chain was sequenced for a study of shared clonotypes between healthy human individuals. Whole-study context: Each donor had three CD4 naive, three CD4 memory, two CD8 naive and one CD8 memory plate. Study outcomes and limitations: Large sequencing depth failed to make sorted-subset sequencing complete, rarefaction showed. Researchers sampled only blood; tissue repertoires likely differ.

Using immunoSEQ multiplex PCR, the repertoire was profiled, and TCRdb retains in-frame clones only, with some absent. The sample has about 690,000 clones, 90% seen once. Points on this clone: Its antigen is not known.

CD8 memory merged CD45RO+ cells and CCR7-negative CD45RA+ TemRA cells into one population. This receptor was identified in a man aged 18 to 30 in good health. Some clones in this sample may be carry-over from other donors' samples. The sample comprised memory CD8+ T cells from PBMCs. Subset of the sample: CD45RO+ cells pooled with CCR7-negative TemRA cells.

The CDR3 loop is CASSPRGNPPESGYTF. The CDR3 bases are TGCGCCAGCAGCCCCCGAGGGAACCCGCCAGAGAGTGGCTACACCTTC. This chain joins TRBV4-1 and TRBJ1-2; D is unclear. Trimming took off 4 bases at V and 7 bases at J, with 22 bases between the two ends. The CDR3 runs to 16 residues. Germline values: CDR1 MGHRA, CDR2 YSYEKL.